The rows below give T cell receptor beta chains drawn from one sample of a study of radiotherapy plus CTLA-4 blockade in lung cancer. Assay: immunoSEQ multiplex PCR; the TCRdb copy retains only in-frame clones and omits some. The repertoire has tens of thousands of clones, roughly 80% of them found once; the top ten carry 25%. Here the sequenced sample was peripheral blood, taken from a patient treated with radiotherapy plus ipilimumab. These receptors were collected from a human donor with non-small cell lung cancer that progressed on radiotherapy plus ipilimumab. Both conserved end residues are part of each CDR3. D genes are given only for firm matches. Clone size, where shown, is once, few, many, or a class for clones that have expanded.

-,TRBJ2-5,TRBV11-1,-,CASSRTQKETQYF,TGTGCCAGCAGTCGGACCCAGAAAGAGACCCAGTACTTC
-,TRBJ2-1,TRBV28,TRBD2,CASSLGAGGFFDEQFF,TGTGCCAGCAGTTTGGGCGCGGGAGGCTTTTTCGATGAGCAGTTCTTC
-,TRBJ1-1,TRBV6-5,-,CASTPLADSSEAFF,TGTGCCAGCACCCCCCTGGCCGACTCGAGTGAAGCTTTCTTT
-,TRBJ2-5,TRBV2,TRBD1,CASRAEGARGETQYF,TGTGCCAGCAGGGCCGAGGGGGCGAGGGGAGAGACCCAGTACTTC
-,TRBJ1-5,TRBV11-3,-,CASSWIPTDCNQPQHF,TGTGCCAGCAGTTGGATCCCGACAGACTGCAATCAGCCCCAGCATTTT
-,TRBJ2-3,TRBV6-1,-,CASSQLQGRTDTQYF,TGTGCCAGCAGTCAACTACAAGGCCGCACAGATACGCAGTATTTT
-,TRBJ2-5,TRBV28,-,CASSLSPPVRETQYF,TGTGCCAGCAGTTTATCCCCCCCCGTGAGGGAGACCCAGTACTTC
-,TRBJ2-3,TRBV10-2,-,CVSKERTDTDTQYF,TGCGTCAGCAAAGAAAGGACAGACACAGATACGCAGTATTTT
-,TRBJ2-3,TRBV28,-,CASSFSRGADTQYF,TGTGCCAGCAGTTTTAGCAGGGGTGCAGATACGCAGTATTTT
-,TRBJ2-7,TRBV28,TRBD1,CASSSTGALVEQYF,TGTGCCAGCAGTTCCACAGGGGCGCTGGTCGAGCAGTACTTC
-,TRBJ1-4,TRBV30,TRBD1,CAWSPGTGTANEKLFF,TGTGCCTGGAGTCCCGGGACAGGGACGGCAAATGAAAAACTGTTTTTT
once,TRBJ2-4,TRBV18,-,CASSPGIAKNIQYF,TGTGCCAGCTCACCAGGGATAGCCAAAAACATTCAGTACTTC
-,TRBJ2-7,TRBV6-1,-,CASSEIPKRQFYEQYF,TGTGCCAGCAGTGAAATCCCAAAAAGACAGTTCTACGAGCAGTACTTC
-,TRBJ2-7,TRBV29-1,-,CSSRTGYEQYF,TGCAGCTCCCGGACGGGCTACGAGCAGTACTTC
-,TRBJ2-1,TRBV15,TRBD2,CATSLQAGLSYNEQFF,TGTGCCACCAGCCTTCAAGCGGGACTCTCCTACAATGAGCAGTTCTTC
-,TRBJ1-4,TRBV5-1,-,CASSLAREDEKLFF,TGCGCCAGCAGCTTGGCCCGGGAAGATGAAAAACTGTTTTTT
-,TRBJ2-4,TRBV28,-,CASSLSPGHPNF,TGTGCCAGCAGTTTATCTCCCGGACACCCCAACTTC
few,TRBJ1-1,TRBV27,TRBD1,CASRRGQGAVYTEAFF,TGTGCCAGCAGACGAGGGCAGGGGGCGGTTTACACTGAAGCTTTCTTT
-,TRBJ2-2,TRBV19,TRBD2,CASQREEFIGELFF,TGTGCCAGCCAGCGGGAAGAGTTTATCGGGGAGCTGTTTTTT
-,TRBJ1-5,TRBV6-1,TRBD1,CASSPDRGRNQPQHF,TGTGCCAGCAGTCCGGACAGGGGGAGGAATCAGCCCCAGCATTTT
-,TRBJ1-1,TRBV9,TRBD1,CASSVEATGVTEAFF,TGTGCCAGCAGCGTAGAGGCAACAGGGGTCACTGAAGCTTTCTTT
-,TRBJ2-2,TRBV5-1,-,CASSAGVNTGELFF,TGCGCCAGCAGTGCAGGGGTCAACACCGGGGAGCTGTTTTTT
once,TRBJ2-3,TRBV29-1,-,CSVDVGASTDTQYF,TGCAGCGTTGACGTCGGAGCTAGCACAGATACGCAGTATTTT
-,TRBJ1-5,TRBV30,-,CAWRGGAGPDQPQHF,TGTGCCTGGAGGGGGGGGGCAGGGCCAGATCAGCCCCAGCATTTT
once,TRBJ2-2,TRBV4-1,-,CASSQDLTARGTWELFF,TGCGCCAGCAGCCAAGATCTGACAGCCCGGGGGACCTGGGAGCTGTTTTTT
-,TRBJ1-1,TRBV29-1,TRBD1,CSVDRGRNTEAFF,TGCAGCGTTGACAGGGGGAGGAACACTGAAGCTTTCTTT
-,TRBJ2-1,TRBV6-5,-,CASSPFDSNEQFF,TGTGCCAGCAGCCCTTTTGACAGCAATGAGCAGTTCTTC
-,TRBJ2-7,TRBV7-8,TRBD1,CASSSETGPSPWEQYF,TGTGCCAGCAGCTCGGAGACAGGGCCTTCCCCTTGGGAGCAGTACTTC
-,TRBJ1-3,TRBV9,-,CASSVEHFGGNTIYF,TGTGCCAGCAGCGTAGAGCACTTTGGTGGAAACACCATATATTTT
-,TRBJ1-3,TRBV2,-,CASSGDSLHSGNTIYF,TGTGCCAGCAGTGGGGATAGCCTACACTCTGGAAACACCATATATTTT
-,TRBJ1-2,TRBV5-4,-,CASSSPYDSYYGYTF,TGTGCCAGCAGCTCGCCCTATGACAGTTACTATGGCTACACCTTC
-,TRBJ1-1,TRBV5-1,-,CASSLFPGTRTEAFF,TGCGCCAGCAGCTTGTTTCCCGGGACGCGAACTGAAGCTTTCTTT
-,TRBJ2-5,TRBV29-1,TRBD1,CSVEGGQGLETQYF,TGCAGCGTTGAAGGGGGACAGGGGTTGGAGACCCAGTACTTC
-,TRBJ2-5,TRBV9,-,CASSVNAGVQETQYF,TGTGCCAGCAGCGTAAATGCAGGGGTACAAGAGACCCAGTACTTC
few,TRBJ2-1,TRBV5-6,-,CASSYLGGYEQFF,TGTGCCAGCAGCTACCTAGGGGGATATGAGCAGTTCTTC
-,TRBJ2-3,TRBV11-1,-,CASSLQGDPSTDTQYF,TGTGCCAGCAGCCTACAGGGCGATCCCAGCACAGATACGCAGTATTTT
-,TRBJ2-1,TRBV19,-,CASSIVGNNEQFF,TGTGCCAGTAGTATAGTGGGGAACAATGAGCAGTTCTTC
-,TRBJ1-5,TRBV28,-,CASTGFSNQPQHF,TGTGCCAGTACAGGGTTTAGCAATCAGCCCCAGCATTTT
-,TRBJ2-3,TRBV7-9,-,CASSLGADTQYF,TGTGCCAGCAGCTTAGGGGCAGATACGCAGTATTTT
-,TRBJ2-1,TRBV9,-,CASSVEGANEQFF,TGTGCCAGCAGCGTAGAAGGGGCAAATGAGCAGTTCTTC
-,TRBJ1-2,TRBV30,TRBD1,CAWRTDRVGSYGYTF,TGTGCCTGGAGGACGGACAGGGTAGGAAGCTATGGCTACACCTTC
-,TRBJ1-3,TRBV30,-,CAWSVRGSGNTIYF,TGTGCCTGGAGTGTACGGGGTTCTGGAAACACCATATATTTT
-,TRBJ2-7,TRBV19,-,CASSIAVTSYEQYF,TGTGCCAGTAGTATAGCGGTAACCTCCTACGAGCAGTACTTC
-,TRBJ2-7,TRBV10-3,-,CAITPGTLGEQYF,TGTGCCATCACACCCGGGACATTGGGGGAGCAGTACTTC
-,TRBJ1-1,TRBV6-1,-,CASSDRGGMNTEAFF,TGTGCCAGCAGTGACAGGGGTGGGATGAACACTGAAGCTTTCTTT
-,TRBJ2-3,TRBV5-6,TRBD2,CASSLRAGGFSDTQYF,TGTGCCAGCAGCTTGAGAGCGGGAGGGTTTAGTGATACGCAGTATTTT
-,TRBJ1-1,TRBV7-2,-,CASSSAMATEAFF,TGTGCCAGCAGCTCTGCCATGGCCACTGAAGCTTTCTTT
-,TRBJ2-2,TRBV28,-,CASSFGQGHTGELFF,TGTGCCAGCAGTTTTGGGCAGGGGCACACCGGGGAGCTGTTTTTT
-,TRBJ2-1,TRBV27,TRBD2,CASSLQREDNEQFF,TGTGCCAGCAGTTTGCAGCGGGAGGACAATGAGCAGTTCTTC
-,TRBJ1-5,TRBV6-1,-,CASSGGGGLNQPQHF,TGTGCCAGCAGTGGAGGGGGAGGGTTGAATCAGCCCCAGCATTTT
many,TRBJ1-5,TRBV21-1,-,CASSKSEGRNQPQHF,TGTGCCAGCAGCAAATCCGAGGGGCGCAATCAGCCCCAGCATTTT
-,TRBJ1-1,TRBV5-6,-,CASRPRRGGANTEAFF,TGTGCCAGCCGCCCCCGACGCGGGGGGGCGAACACTGAAGCTTTCTTT
once,TRBJ1-1,TRBV28,TRBD1,CASSDRDLWFEAFF,TGTGCCAGCAGCGACAGGGATTTGTGGTTTGAAGCTTTCTTT
once,TRBJ2-2,TRBV5-1,TRBD2,CASSTTAGPVTGELFF,TGCGCCAGCAGCACCACAGCGGGACCGGTCACCGGGGAGCTGTTTTTT
-,TRBJ2-1,TRBV7-2,TRBD2,CASSPHLGAGGGHEQFF,TGTGCCAGCAGCCCCCACCTAGGGGCGGGAGGCGGGCATGAGCAGTTCTTC